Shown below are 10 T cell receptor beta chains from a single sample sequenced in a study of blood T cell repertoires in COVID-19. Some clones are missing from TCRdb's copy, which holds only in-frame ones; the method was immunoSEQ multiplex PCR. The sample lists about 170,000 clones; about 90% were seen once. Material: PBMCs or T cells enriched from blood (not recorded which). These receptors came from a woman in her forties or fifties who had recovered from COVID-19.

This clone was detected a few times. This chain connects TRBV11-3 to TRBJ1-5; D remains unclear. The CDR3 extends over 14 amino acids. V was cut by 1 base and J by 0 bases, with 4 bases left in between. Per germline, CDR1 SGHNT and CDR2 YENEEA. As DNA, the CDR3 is TGTGCCAGCAGCTTAGGCAGTAGCAATCAGCCCCAGCATTTT. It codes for CASSLGSSNQPQHF.

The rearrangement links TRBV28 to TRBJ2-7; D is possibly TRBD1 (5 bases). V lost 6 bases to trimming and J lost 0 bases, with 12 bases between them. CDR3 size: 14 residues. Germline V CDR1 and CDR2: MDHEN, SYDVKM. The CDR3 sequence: CASSPTGASYEQYF. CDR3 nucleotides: TGTGCCAGCAGCCCCACAGGTGCCTCCTACGAGCAGTACTTC.

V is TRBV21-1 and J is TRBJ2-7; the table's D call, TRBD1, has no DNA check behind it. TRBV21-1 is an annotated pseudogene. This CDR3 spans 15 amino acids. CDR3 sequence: CASSLRTGDSYEQYF. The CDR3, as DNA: TGTGCCAGCAGCCTCCGGACAGGGGACTCCTACGAGCAGTACTTC.

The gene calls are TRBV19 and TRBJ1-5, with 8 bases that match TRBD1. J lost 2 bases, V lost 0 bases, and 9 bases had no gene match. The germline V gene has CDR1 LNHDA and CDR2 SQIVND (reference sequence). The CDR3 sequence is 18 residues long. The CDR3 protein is CASSIEPGGTGGNQPQHF. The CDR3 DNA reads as TGTGCCAGTAGTATAGAGCCGGGTGGGACAGGAGGCAATCAGCCCCAGCATTTT.

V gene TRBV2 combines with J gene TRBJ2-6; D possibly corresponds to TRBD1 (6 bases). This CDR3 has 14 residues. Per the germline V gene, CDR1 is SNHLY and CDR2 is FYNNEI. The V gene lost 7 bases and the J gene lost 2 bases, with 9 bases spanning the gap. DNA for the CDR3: TGTGCCAGCAAAAGGGGGACTGGGGCCAACGTCCTGACTTTC. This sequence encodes CASKRGTGANVLTF.

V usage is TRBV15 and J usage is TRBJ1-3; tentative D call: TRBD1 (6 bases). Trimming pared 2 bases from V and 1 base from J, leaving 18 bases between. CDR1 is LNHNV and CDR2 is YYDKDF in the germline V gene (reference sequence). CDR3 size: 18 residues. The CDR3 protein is CATSRQLTLGGSGNTIYF. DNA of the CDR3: TGTGCCACCAGCAGACAATTGACATTAGGGGGATCTGGAAACACCATATATTTT. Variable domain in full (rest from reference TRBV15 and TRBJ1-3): DAMVIQNPRYQVTQFGKPVTLSCSQTLNHNVMYWYQQKSSQAPKLLFHYYDKDFNNEADTPDNFQSRRPNTSFCFLDIRSPGLGDTAMYLCATSRQLTLGGSGNTIYFGEGSWLTVV.

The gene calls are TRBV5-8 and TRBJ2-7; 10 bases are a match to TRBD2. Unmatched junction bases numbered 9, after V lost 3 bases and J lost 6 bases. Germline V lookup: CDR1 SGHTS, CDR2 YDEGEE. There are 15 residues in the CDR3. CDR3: CASSWPGLALREQYF. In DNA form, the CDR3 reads TGTGCCAGCAGCTGGCCGGGACTAGCGTTACGCGAGCAGTACTTC.

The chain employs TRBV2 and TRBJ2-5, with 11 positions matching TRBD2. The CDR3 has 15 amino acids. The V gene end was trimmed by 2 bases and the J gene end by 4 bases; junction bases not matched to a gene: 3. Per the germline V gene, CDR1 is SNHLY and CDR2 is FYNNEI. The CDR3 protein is CASSEIAGGGETQYF. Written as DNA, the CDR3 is TGTGCCAGCAGTGAAATAGCGGGAGGGGGAGAGACCCAGTACTTC.

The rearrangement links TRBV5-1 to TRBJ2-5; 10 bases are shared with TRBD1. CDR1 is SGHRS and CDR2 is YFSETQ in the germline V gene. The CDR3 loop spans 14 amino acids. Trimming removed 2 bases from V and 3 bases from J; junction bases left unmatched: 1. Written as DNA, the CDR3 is TGCGCCAGCAGCTTCGGGACAGGGGAAGAGACCCAGTACTTC. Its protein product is CASSFGTGEETQYF.

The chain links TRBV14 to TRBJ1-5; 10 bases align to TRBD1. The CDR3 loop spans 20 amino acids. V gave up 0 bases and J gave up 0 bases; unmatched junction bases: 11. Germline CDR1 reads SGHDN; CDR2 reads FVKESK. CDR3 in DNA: TGTGCCAGCAGCCAAGATATTGGGCCCGGGACAGGGGATAGCAATCAGCCCCAGCATTTT. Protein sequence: CASSQDIGPGTGDSNQPQHF.